This T cell receptor beta chain comes out of a study of blood T cell repertoires in COVID-19. Study overall: Samples came from the United States, Italy and Spain, spanning acute and convalescent COVID-19.

V was clipped by 2 bases and J by 5 bases; unmatched bases: 3. This CDR3 region has 14 residues. The germline CDR1 and CDR2 sequences are SGHRS and YFSETQ. Clones were read by immunoSEQ multiplex PCR, and TCRdb kept only the in-frame ones, dropping some. The sample carries more than 70,000 clones, roughly nine tenths recorded once. The TCR originated in a woman aged 45 to 65 with active or convalescent COVID-19. This chain uses TRBV5-1 with TRBJ2-1, with 8 positions matching TRBD2. Sequencing was carried out using peripheral blood. The CDR3 sequence is CASSFWTSHNEQFF. The CDR3 DNA is TGCGCCAGCAGCTTTTGGACTAGCCACAATGAGCAGTTCTTC.